These 2 T cell receptor beta chains originate from one sample sequenced in a study of neoadjuvant anti-PD-1 for oral cavity cancer (dated by TCRdb to 2020 to 2023). Per the publication, the time point label means: after neoadjuvant nivolumab, at surgical resection. Library generation was performed with the immunoSEQ multiplex PCR assay. Entries here come from immuneACCESS through TCRdb and include only in-frame sequences with V and J called. Some clones fail to appear in such tables; in the studies checked, an unresolved V gene covers under half of the shortfall, and the cause of the remainder is unknown. The sample table lists about 12,000 clones, 71% of them with a count of one. 2.6% of the sample rests with the top ten. This specimen was PBMCs, taken after nivolumab (anti-PD-1) treatment. Receptors originate from a person between 35 and 79 years old with oral cavity squamous cell carcinoma.

This clone was observed a handful of times. The genes are TRBV7-6 and TRBJ1-3; the D is unclear. V lost 1 base and J 4 bases, leaving 17 bases between the germline ends. The length of the CDR3 is 17 residues. Germline loops: CDR1 SGHVS, CDR2 FNYEAQ. The CDR3 reads CASSLGLRGNFGNTIYF. The CDR3 DNA follows: TGTGCCAGCAGCTTAGGTCTCCGCGGGAACTTCGGAAACACCATATATTTT. Drawing the rest from reference TRBV7-6 and TRBJ1-3, the complete variable domain is GAGVSQSPRYKVTKRGQDVALRCDPISGHVSLYWYRQALGQGPEFLTYFNYEAQQDKSGLPNDRFSAERPEGSISTLTIQRTEQRDSAMYRCASSLGLRGNFGNTIYFGEGSWLTVV.

The chain combines TRBV5-1 with TRBJ2-3; perhaps TRBD2 as D (6 bases). Germline assignment: CDR1 SGHRS and CDR2 YFSETQ. This CDR3 has 15 amino acids. Trimming removed 2 bases at V and 0 bases at J, with 10 bases between. CDR3 bases: TGCGCCAGCAGCTTCGGCGGGGCGAGCACAGATACGCAGTATTTT. Its translation: CASSFGGASTDTQYF. Full variable domain (missing parts from reference TRBV5-1 and TRBJ2-3): KAGVTQTPRYLIKTRGQQVTLSCSPISGHRSVSWYQQTPGQGLQFLFEYFSETQRNKGNFPGRFSGRQFSNSRSEMNVSTLELGDSALYLCASSFGGASTDTQYFGPGTRLTVL.